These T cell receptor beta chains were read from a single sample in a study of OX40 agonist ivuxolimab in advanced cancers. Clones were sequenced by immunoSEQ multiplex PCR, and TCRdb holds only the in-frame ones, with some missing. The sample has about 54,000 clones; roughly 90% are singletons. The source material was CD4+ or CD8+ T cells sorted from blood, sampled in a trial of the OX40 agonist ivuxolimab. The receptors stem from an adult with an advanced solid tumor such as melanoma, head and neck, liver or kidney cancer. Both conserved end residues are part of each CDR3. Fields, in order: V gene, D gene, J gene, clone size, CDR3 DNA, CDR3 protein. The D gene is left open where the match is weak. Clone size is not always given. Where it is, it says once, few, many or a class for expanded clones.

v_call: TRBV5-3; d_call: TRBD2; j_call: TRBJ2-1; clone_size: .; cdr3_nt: TGTGCCAGAAGCGTAGGGACTAGCGGCCTCAGGGATGAGCAGTTCTTC; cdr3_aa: CARSVGTSGLRDEQFF
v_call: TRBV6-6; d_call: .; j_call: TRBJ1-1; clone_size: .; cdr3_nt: TGTGCCAGCACCTTAGGAGGACTCTGGAACACTGAAGCTTTCTTT; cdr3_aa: CASTLGGLWNTEAFF
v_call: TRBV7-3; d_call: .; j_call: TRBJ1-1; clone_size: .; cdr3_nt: TGTGCCAGCAGCGCAGCCGGGACGAGCACTGAAGCTTTCTTT; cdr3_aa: CASSAAGTSTEAFF
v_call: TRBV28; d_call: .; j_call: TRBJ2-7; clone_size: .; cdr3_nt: TGTGCCAGCAGTTTGTGGGGGGCTCCCTACGAGCAGTACTTC; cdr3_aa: CASSLWGAPYEQYF
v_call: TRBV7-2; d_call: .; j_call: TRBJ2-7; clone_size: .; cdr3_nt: TGTGCCAGCAGCTTGATACCAGGAGGGGTCGACGAGCAGTACTTC; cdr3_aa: CASSLIPGGVDEQYF
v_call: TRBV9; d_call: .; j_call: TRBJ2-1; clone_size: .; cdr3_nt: TGTGCCAGCGGTCGGTCGCGGAGGGAGGTGAATGAGCAGTTCTTC; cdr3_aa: CASGRSRREVNEQFF
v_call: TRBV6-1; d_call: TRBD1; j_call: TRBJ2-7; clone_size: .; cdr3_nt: TGTGCCAGCAGTCGTTGGGACAGCTCCTACGAGCAGTACTTC; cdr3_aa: CASSRWDSSYEQYF
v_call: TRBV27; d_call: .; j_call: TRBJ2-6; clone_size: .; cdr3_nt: TGTGCCAGCAGTCAATCTTATCAGGGAGCTGGGGCCAACGTCCTGACTTTC; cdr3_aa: CASSQSYQGAGANVLTF
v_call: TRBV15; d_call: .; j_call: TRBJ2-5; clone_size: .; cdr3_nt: TGTGCCACCGGGATCTGGGGTATAGAGACCCAGTACTTC; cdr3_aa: CATGIWGIETQYF
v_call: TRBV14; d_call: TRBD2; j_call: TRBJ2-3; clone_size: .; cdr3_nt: TGTGCCAGCAGCCAAGAACGGGGGGGGCTAACAGATACGCAGTATTTT; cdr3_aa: CASSQERGGLTDTQYF
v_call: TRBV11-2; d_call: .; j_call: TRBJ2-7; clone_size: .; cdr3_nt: TGTGCCAGCAGCTTTGGGGCCGTCTCCTACGAGCAGTACTTC; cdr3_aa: CASSFGAVSYEQYF
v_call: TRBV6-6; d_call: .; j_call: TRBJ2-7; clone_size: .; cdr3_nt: TGTGCCAGCGGGGTCGGCACGTATGAGCAGTACTTC; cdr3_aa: CASGVGTYEQYF
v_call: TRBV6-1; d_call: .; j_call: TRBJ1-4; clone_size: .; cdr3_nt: TGTGCCAGCAGTGAAAGGGGCAGGGGATTAACTAATGAAAAACTGTTTTTT; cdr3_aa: CASSERGRGLTNEKLFF
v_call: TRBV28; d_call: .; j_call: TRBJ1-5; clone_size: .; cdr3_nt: TGTGCCAGCAGTACGTATGAGCCCCAGCATTTT; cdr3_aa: CASSTYEPQHF
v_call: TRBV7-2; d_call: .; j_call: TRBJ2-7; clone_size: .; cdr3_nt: TGTGCCAGCAGCCTCGACCCGGGGGGCAGCTCCTACGAGCAGTACTTC; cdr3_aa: CASSLDPGGSSYEQYF
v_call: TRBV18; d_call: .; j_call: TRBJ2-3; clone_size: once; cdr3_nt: TGTGCCAGCTCACCACCGGAAAGGCTAGATACGCAGTATTTT; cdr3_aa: CASSPPERLDTQYF
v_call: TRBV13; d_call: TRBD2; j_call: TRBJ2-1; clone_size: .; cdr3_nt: TGTGCCAGCAGCTCTAGCGGGGGGAGCTCCTACAATGAGCAGTTCTTC; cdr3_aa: CASSSSGGSSYNEQFF
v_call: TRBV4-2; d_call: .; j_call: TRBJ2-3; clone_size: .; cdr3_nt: TGTGCCAGCAGCTTGCCCCCGGGCAATACGCAGTATTTT; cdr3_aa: CASSLPPGNTQYF
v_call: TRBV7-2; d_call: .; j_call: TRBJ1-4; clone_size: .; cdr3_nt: TGTGCCAGCAGCTTAGGGACAGTCGGACGGGATGAAAAACTGTTTTTT; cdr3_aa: CASSLGTVGRDEKLFF
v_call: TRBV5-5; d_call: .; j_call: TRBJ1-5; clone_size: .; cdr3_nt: TGTGCCAGCAGCTTCGGACAGAATCAGCCCCAGCATTTT; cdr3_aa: CASSFGQNQPQHF
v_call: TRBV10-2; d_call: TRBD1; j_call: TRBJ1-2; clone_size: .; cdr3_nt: TGCGCCAGCAGTCCGGGACAGGGGTATGGCTACACCTTC; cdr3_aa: CASSPGQGYGYTF
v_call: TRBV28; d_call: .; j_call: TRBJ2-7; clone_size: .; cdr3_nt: TGTGCCAGCAGTTTATCCATATACGAGCAGTACTTC; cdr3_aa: CASSLSIYEQYF
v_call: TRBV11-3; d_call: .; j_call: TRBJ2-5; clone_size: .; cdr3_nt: TGTGCCAGCAGCTCCAGGGTAACGGAGACCCAGTACTTC; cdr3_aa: CASSSRVTETQYF
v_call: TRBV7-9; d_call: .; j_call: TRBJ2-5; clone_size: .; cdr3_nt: TGTGCCAGCAGCTGGGGGGGCGGCTATCAAGAGACCCAGTACTTC; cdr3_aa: CASSWGGGYQETQYF
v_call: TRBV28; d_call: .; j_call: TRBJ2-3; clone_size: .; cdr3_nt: TGTGCCAGCCTCTTAGTAGGTAGGGGTGGAGATACGCAGTATTTT; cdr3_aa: CASLLVGRGGDTQYF
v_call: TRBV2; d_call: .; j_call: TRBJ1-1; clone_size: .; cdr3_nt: TGTGCCAGCACCTTTTCGGGGGATGATCAAGCTTTCTTT; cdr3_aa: CASTFSGDDQAFF
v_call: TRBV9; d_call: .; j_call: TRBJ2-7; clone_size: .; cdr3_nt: TGTGCCAGCAGCGTAGGGGCAGCAAGACTACACTACGAGCAGTACTTC; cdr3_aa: CASSVGAARLHYEQYF
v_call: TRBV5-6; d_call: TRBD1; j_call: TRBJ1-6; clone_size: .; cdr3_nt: TGTGCCAGCAGCTTACCCGGGACAGGGCTATCACCCCTCCACTTT; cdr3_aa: CASSLPGTGLSPLHF
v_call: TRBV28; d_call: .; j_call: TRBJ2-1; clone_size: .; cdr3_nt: TGTGCCAGCAGTCGGAATGAGCAGTTCTTC; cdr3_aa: CASSRNEQFF
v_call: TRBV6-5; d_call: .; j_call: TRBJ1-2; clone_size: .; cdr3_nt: TGTGCCAGCAGTTTGACCGGGACGGCCATGGGAGGCTACACCTTC; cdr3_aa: CASSLTGTAMGGYTF
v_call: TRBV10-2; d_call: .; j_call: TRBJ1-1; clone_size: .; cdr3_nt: TGCGCCAGCAATTTAGCGACAGGGAACACTGAAGCTTTCTTT; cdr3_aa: CASNLATGNTEAFF
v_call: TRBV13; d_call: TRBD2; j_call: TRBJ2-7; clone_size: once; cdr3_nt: TGTGCCAGCAGCTTCGGGGGGTCCGCCTACGAGCAGTACTTC; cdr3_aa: CASSFGGSAYEQYF
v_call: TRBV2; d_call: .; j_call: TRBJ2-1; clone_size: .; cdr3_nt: TGTGCCAGCATGGGCGGGACAGAGCAGTTCTTC; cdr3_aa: CASMGGTEQFF
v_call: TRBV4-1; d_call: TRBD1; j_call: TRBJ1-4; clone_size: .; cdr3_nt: TGCGCCAGCAGCCAGGGACAGGGTCGGGAAAAACTGTTTTTT; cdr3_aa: CASSQGQGREKLFF
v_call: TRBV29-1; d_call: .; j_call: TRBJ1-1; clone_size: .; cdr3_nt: TGCAGCGTTGGGGGGACGGCTCGACTGAACACTGAAGCTTTCTTT; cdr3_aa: CSVGGTARLNTEAFF
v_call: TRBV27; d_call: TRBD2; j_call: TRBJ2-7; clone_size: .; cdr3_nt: TGTGCCGCGGGGGGCAGCCTCGGCTACGAGCAGTACTTC; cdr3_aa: CAAGGSLGYEQYF
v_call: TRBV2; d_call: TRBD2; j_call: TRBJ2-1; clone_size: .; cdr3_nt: TGTGCCAGCAGTGGATCTAGCGGGGTTTTTAATGAGCAGTTCTTC; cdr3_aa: CASSGSSGVFNEQFF
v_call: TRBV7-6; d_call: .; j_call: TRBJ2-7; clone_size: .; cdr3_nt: TGTGCCAGCAGCCCTTTCGGTCAGGGCCTCGGCGAGCAGTACTTC; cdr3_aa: CASSPFGQGLGEQYF
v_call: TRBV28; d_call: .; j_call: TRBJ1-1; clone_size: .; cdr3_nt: TGTGCCGTCTATGCGCTGAGATCGGATCGAGTCTTGAACACTGAAGCTTTCTTT; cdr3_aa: CAVYALRSDRVLNTEAFF
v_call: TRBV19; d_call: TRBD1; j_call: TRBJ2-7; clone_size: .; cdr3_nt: TGTGCCAGTAGCAAGGGACAGCAATACGAGCAGTACTTC; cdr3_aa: CASSKGQQYEQYF
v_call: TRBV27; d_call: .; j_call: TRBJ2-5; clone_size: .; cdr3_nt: TGTGCCAGCAGTTTCCGATGGGGGCGGGGGAGCCAAGAGACCCAGTACTTC; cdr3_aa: CASSFRWGRGSQETQYF
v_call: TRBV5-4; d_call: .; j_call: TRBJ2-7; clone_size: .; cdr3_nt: TGTGCCAGCAGCCTTGGCCCTCCTAGCGCGTTAACCTACGAGCAGTACTTC; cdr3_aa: CASSLGPPSALTYEQYF
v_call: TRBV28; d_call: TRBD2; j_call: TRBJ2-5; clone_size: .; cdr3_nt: TGTGCCAGCAGTTTGTTCTGGGTCGGCGAGCGGGGACAAGAGACCCAGTACTTC; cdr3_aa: CASSLFWVGERGQETQYF
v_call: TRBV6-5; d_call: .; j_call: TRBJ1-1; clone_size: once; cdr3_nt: TGTGCCAGCGTGGCGGGGGGGAATGAAGCTTTCTTT; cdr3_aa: CASVAGGNEAFF
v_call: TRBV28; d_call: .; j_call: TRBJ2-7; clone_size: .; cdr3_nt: TGTGCCAGCAGTTTATGGACTTTGTCTAGTCGAAGCTACGAGCAGTACTTC; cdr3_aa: CASSLWTLSSRSYEQYF
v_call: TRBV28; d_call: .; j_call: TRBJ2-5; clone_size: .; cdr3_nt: TGTGCCAGCAGCCCCTTCTCCGGGACTGGCCCCCGGGAGACCCAGTACTTC; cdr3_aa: CASSPFSGTGPRETQYF
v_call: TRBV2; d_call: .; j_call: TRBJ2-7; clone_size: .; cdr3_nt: TGTGCCAGTAAAAATTTCCGGGACGCATTCTACGAGCAGTACTTC; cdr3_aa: CASKNFRDAFYEQYF
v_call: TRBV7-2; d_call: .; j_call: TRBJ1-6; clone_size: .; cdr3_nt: TGTGCCAGCAGCTTAACAGCCACCTATAATTCACCCCTCCACTTT; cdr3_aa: CASSLTATYNSPLHF
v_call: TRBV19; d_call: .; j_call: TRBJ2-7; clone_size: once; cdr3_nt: TGTGCCAGTAAGTACGAGCAGTACTTC; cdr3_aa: CASKYEQYF
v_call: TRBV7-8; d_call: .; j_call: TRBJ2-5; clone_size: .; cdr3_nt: TGTGCCAGCAGCTTGTCGGCAGGACTTAGGGAGACCCAGTACTTC; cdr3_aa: CASSLSAGLRETQYF
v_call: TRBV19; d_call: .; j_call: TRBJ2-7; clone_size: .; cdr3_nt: TGTGCCAGTAGTCTACAGGGCCACTACGAGCAGTACTTC; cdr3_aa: CASSLQGHYEQYF
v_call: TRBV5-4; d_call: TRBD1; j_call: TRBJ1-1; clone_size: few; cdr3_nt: TGTGCCGGACAGGGGACGGACACTGAAGCTTTCTTT; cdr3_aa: CAGQGTDTEAFF
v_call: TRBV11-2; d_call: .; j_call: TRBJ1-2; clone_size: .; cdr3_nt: TGTGCCAGCAGCTTAGATCAACGAGGGGCCTATGGCTACACCTTC; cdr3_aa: CASSLDQRGAYGYTF
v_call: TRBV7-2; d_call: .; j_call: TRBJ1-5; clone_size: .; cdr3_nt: TGTGCCAGCAGCTTAGCGGGAGGGGGTCAGCCCCAGCATTTT; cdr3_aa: CASSLAGGGQPQHF
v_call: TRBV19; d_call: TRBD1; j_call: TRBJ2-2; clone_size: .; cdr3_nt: TGTGCCAGTAGGCCGGGACAGGGGGCCGGGGAGCTGTTTTTT; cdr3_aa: CASRPGQGAGELFF
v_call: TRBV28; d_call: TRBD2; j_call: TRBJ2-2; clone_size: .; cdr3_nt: TGTGCCAGCAGCCCGGCGGGGGATAACACCGGGGAGCTGTTTTTT; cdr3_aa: CASSPAGDNTGELFF